These 6 T cell receptor beta chains came from one sample sequenced in a study of T cell responses to AZD1222 COVID-19 vaccine. Measured with immunoSEQ multiplex PCR; TCRdb has only the in-frame clones, and not every one. In the table there are around 100,000 clones, roughly nine tenths of which are singletons. Sample: peripheral blood, taken on day 0 of AZD1222 vaccination. These receptors came from an adult in good health.

The genes are TRBV28 and TRBJ2-4; 7 bases match TRBD2. The germline V gene encodes CDR1 MDHEN and CDR2 SYDVKM. The CDR3 length is 13 residues. V trimming: 6 bases; J trimming: 1 base; junction bases outside the gene matches: 0. The CDR3 nucleotides are TGTGCCAGCAGCGGGGGGGCCAAAAACATTCAGTACTTC. Translated, it gives CASSGGAKNIQYF.

The rearrangement links TRBV29-1 to TRBJ1-2; 7 bases map to TRBD1. V gave up 7 bases and J gave up 5 bases; unmatched junction bases: 10. This CDR3 has 13 residues. In germline, CDR1 is SQVTM, CDR2 ANQGSEA. CDR3 bases: TGCAGCGCCGCAGCCGGGACAGAGTATGGCTACACCTTC. This gives the protein CSAAAGTEYGYTF.

This rearrangement joins TRBV6-5 to TRBJ2-4; 8 nucleotides match TRBD1. CDR1 is MNHEY and CDR2 is SVGAGI in the germline V gene. The CDR3 consists of 14 residues. J gave up 1 base and V 7 bases, and 3 bases lay outside the gene matches. CDR3 sequence: CASKDRAAKNIQYF. In DNA form, the CDR3 reads TGTGCCAGCAAGGACAGGGCTGCCAAAAACATTCAGTACTTC.

There are a few counts of this clone. The J gene is TRBJ1-1, the V gene TRBV28; no clear D. The V and J ends lost 5 bases and 3 bases respectively, with 7 bases between them. The CDR3 runs 12 residues. Per the germline V gene, CDR1 is MDHEN and CDR2 is SYDVKM. CDR3 sequence (DNA): TGTGCCAGCAGTCTGCGCCACACTGAAGCTTTCTTT. Its protein product is CASSLRHTEAFF.

The CDR3: CASSNSWGYTF. The CDR3 DNA sequence: TGTGCCAGCAGCAACAGCTGGGGCTACACCTTC. This sequence joins TRBV9 and TRBJ1-2; the D is unclear. The V end lost 4 bases, the J end lost 8 bases, and 9 bases lay between the germline ends. This CDR3 has 11 amino acids. The germline CDR1 and CDR2 sequences are SGDLS and YYNGEE.

The CDR3 DNA reads TGCAGCGTTGACTTTTCGTGGGGGGGCGCGTCCTATGGCTACACCTTC. Translation gives CSVDFSWGGASYGYTF. V is TRBV29-1 and J is TRBJ1-2; tentative D call: TRBD1 (6 bases). V was trimmed by 3 bases and J by 4 bases, leaving 21 bases between them. The CDR3 extends over 16 amino acids. The germline V gene encodes CDR1 SQVTM and CDR2 ANQGSEA. The entire variable domain, with the rest obtained from reference TRBV29-1 and TRBJ1-2, is as follows: SAVISQKPSRDICQRGTSLTIQCQVDSQVTMMFWYRQQPGQSLTLIATANQGSEATYESGFVIDKFPISRPNLTFSTLTVSNMSPEDSSIYLCSVDFSWGGASYGYTFGSGTRLTVV.